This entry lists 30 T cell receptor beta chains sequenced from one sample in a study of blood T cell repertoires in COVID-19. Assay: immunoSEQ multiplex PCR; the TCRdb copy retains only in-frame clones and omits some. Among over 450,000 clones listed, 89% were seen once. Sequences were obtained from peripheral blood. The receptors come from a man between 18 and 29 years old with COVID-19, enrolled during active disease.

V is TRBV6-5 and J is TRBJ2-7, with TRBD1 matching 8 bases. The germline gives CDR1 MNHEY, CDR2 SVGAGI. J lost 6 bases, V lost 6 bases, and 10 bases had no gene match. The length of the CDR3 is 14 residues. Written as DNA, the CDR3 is TGTGCCAGCAGCCAACCCCATGGGACAGGCGAGCAGTACTTC. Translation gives CASSQPHGTGEQYF.

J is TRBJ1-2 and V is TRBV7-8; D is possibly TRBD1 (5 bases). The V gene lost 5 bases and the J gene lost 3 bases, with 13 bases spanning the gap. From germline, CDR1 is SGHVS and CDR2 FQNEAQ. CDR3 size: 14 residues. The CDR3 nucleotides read TGTGCCAGCAGCCCACTTACGGGGGACTATGGCTACACCTTC. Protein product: CASSPLTGDYGYTF.

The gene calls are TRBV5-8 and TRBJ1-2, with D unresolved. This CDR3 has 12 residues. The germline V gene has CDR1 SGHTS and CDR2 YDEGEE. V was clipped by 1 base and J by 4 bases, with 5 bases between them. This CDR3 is CASSLYSYGYTF. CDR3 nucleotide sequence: TGTGCCAGCAGCTTGTACAGCTATGGCTACACCTTC.

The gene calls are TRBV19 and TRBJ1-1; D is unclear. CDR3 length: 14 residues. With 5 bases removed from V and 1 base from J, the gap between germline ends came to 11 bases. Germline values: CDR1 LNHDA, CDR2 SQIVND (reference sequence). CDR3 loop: CASSVTVGNTEAFF. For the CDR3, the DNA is TGTGCCAGTAGTGTTACAGTAGGGAACACTGAAGCTTTCTTT.

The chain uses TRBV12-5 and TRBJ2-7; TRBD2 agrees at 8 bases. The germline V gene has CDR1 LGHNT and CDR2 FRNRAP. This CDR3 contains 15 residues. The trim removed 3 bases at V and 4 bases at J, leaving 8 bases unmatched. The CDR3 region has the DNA TGTGCTAGTGGTTTCTCGGGGGGGGGCACGTACGAGCAGTACTTC. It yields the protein CASGFSGGGTYEQYF. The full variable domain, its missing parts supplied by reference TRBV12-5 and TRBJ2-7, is DARVTQTPRHKVTEMGQEVTMRCQPILGHNTVFWYRQTMMQGLELLAYFRNRAPLDDSGMPKDRFSAEMPDATLATLKIQPSEPRDSAVYFCASGFSGGGTYEQYFGPGTRLTVT.

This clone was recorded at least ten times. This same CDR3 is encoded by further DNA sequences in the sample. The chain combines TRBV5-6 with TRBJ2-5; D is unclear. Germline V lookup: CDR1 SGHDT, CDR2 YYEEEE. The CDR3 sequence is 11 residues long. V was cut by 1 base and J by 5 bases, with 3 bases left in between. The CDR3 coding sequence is TGTGCCAGCAGCTTGTCTGAGACCCAGTACTTC. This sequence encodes CASSLSETQYF.

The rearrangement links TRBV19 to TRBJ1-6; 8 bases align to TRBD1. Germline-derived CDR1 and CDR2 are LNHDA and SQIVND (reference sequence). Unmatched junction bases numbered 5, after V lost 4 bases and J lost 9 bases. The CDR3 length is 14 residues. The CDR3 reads CASSNQGAGSPLHF. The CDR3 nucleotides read TGTGCCAGTAGTAACCAGGGGGCTGGTTCACCCCTCCACTTT.

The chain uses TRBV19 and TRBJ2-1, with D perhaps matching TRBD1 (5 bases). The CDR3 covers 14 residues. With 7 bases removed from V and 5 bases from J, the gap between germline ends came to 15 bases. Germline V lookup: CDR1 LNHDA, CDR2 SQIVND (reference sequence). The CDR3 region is CASTLGLGDNEQFF. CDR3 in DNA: TGTGCCAGTACCTTAGGGTTAGGGGACAATGAGCAGTTCTTC.

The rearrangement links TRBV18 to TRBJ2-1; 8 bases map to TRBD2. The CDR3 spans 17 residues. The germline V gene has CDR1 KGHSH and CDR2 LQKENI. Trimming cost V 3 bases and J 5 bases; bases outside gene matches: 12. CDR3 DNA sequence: TGTGCCAGCTCACCCCCCCAAAGAGCGGGGGTGAACAATGAGCAGTTCTTC. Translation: CASSPPQRAGVNNEQFF. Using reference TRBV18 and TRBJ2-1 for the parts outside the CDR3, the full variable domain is NAGVMQNPRHLVRRRGQEARLRCSPMKGHSHVYWYRQLPEEGLKFMVYLQKENIIDESGMPKERFSAEFPKEGPSILRIQQVVRGDSAAYFCASSPPQRAGVNNEQFFGPGTRLTVL.

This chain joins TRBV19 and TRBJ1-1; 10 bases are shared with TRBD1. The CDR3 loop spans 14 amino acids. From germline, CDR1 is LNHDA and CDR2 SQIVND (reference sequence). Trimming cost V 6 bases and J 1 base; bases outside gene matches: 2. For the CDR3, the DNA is TGTGCCAGTAGGGGGGACAGGGGGAACACTGAAGCTTTCTTT. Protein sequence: CASRGDRGNTEAFF.

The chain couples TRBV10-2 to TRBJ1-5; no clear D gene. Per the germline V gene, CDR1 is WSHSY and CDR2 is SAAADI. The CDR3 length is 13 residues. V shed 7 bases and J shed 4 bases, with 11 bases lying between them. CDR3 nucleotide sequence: TGCGCCAGCAACGGCAGCGAGAATCAGCCCCAGCATTTT. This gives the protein CASNGSENQPQHF.

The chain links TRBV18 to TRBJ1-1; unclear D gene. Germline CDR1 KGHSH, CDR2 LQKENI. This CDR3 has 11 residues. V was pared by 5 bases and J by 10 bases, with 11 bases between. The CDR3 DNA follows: TGTGCCAGCTCAACCAATACGGGAGCTTTCTTT. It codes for CASSTNTGAFF.

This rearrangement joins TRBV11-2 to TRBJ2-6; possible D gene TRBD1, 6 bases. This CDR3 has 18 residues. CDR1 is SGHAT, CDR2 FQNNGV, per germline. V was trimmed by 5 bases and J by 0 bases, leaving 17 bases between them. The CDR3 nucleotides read TGTGCCAGCAGCCATACAGGGATACTCAGCTCTGGGGCCAACGTCCTGACTTTC. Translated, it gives CASSHTGILSSGANVLTF.

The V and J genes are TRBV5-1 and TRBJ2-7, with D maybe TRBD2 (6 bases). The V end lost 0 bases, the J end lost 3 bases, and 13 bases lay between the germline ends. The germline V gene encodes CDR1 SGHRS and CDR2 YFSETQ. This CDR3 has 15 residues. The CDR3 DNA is TGCGCCAGCAGCTTGGCAGTTGGAGGGTACTACGAGCAGTACTTC. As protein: CASSLAVGGYYEQYF.

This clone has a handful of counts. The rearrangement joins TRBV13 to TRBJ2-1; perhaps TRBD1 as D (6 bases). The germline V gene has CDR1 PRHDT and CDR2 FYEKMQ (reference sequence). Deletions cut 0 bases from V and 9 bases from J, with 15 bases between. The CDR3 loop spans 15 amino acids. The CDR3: CASSLGGGRSVEQFF. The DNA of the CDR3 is TGTGCCAGCAGCTTAGGTGGGGGCCGCAGCGTTGAGCAGTTCTTC.

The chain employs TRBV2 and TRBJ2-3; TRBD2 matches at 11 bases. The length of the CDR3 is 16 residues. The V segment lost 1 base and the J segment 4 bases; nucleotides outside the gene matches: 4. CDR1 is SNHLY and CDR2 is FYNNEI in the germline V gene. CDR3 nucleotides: TGTGCCAGCAGTGAAGAAACTAGCGGGAGCCCAGATACGCAGTATTTT. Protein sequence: CASSEETSGSPDTQYF.

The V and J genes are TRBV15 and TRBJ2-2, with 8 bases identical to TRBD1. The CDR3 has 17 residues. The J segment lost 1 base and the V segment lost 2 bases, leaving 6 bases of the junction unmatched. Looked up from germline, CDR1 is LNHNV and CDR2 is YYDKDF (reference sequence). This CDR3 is CATSRQPGTGNTGELFF. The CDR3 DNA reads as TGTGCCACCAGCAGACAACCCGGGACAGGGAACACCGGGGAGCTGTTTTTT.

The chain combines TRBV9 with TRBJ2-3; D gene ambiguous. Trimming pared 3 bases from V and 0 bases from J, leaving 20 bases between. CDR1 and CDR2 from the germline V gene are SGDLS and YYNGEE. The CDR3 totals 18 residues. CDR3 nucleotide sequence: TGTGCCAGCAGCGCGACCCCCGGGTTAGTCTCCAGCACAGATACGCAGTATTTT. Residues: CASSATPGLVSSTDTQYF.

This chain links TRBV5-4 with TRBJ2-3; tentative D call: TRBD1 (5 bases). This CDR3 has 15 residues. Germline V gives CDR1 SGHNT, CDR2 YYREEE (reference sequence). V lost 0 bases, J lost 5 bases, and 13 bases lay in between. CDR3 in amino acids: CASSLVQGRGDTQYF. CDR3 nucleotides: TGTGCCAGCAGCTTGGTGCAGGGTAGAGGAGATACGCAGTATTTT.

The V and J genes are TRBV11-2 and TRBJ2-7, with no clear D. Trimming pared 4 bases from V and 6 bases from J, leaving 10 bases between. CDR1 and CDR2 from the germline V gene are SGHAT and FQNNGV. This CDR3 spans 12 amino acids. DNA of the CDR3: TGTGCCAGCAGCTCCCAGTTCTTCGAGCAGTACTTC. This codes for CASSSQFFEQYF.

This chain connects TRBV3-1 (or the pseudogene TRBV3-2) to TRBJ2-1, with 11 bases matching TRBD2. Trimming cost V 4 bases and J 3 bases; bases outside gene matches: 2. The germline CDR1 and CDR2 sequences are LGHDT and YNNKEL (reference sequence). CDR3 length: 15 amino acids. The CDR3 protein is CASSRGTSGYNEQFF. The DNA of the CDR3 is TGTGCCAGCAGCCGCGGGACTAGCGGCTACAATGAGCAGTTCTTC.

CDR3 coding DNA: TGTGCCAGCAGTACAGGGGGCTACAATGAGCAGTTCTTC. Residues: CASSTGGYNEQFF. The rearrangement joins TRBV2 to TRBJ2-1; 8 bases map to TRBD1. J gave up 3 bases and V 5 bases, and 0 bases lay outside the gene matches. Germline CDR1 is SNHLY and CDR2 is FYNNEI. The CDR3 extends over 13 amino acids.

The CDR3 reads CASSLARNEQFF. DNA of the CDR3: TGTGCCAGCAGTTTAGCCAGGAATGAGCAGTTCTTC. The chain uses TRBV12-3 or TRBV12-4 and TRBJ2-1; D is unclear. The ends were cut back, 0 bases at V and 7 bases at J, with 4 bases in the middle. The CDR3 loop spans 12 amino acids.

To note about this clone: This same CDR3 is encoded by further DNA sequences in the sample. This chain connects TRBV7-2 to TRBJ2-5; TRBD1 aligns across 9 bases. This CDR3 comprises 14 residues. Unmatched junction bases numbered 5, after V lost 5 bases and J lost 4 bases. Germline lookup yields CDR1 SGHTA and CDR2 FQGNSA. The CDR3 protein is CASSADRGRETQYF. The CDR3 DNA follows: TGTGCCAGCAGCGCGGACAGGGGCCGAGAGACCCAGTACTTC.

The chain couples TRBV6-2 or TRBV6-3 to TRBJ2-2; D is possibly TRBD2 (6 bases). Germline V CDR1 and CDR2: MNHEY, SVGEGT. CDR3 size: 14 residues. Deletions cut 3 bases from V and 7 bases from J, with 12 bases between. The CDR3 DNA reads TGTGCCAGCAGTTATTTACTAGCCATCGGGGAGCTGTTTTTT. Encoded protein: CASSYLLAIGELFF.

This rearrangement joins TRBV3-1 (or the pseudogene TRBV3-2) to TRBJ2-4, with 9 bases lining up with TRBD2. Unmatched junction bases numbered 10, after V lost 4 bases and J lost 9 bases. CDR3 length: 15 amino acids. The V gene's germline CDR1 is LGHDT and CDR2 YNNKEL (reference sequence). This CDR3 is CASSPQAGGPPIQYF. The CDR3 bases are TGTGCCAGCAGCCCCCAGGCGGGAGGGCCTCCCATTCAGTACTTC.

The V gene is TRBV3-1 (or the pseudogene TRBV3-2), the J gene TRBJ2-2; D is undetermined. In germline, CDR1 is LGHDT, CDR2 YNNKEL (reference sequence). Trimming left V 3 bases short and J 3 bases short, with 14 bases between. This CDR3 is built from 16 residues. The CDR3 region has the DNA TGTGCCAGCAGCCAGGAACCCCGACATTACACCGGGGAGCTGTTTTTT. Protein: CASSQEPRHYTGELFF.

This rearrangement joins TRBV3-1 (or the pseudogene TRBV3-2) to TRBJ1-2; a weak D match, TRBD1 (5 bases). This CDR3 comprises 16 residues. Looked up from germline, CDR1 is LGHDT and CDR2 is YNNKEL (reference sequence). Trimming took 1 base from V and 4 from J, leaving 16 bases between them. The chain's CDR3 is CASSQGPGLRGYGYTF. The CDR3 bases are TGTGCCAGCAGCCAAGGACCCGGCCTAAGGGGCTATGGCTACACCTTC.

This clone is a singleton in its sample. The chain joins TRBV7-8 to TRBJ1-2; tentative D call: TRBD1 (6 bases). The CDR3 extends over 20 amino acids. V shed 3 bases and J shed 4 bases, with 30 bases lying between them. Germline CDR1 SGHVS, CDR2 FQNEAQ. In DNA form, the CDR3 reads TGTGCCAGCAGCTTCCCAAAGCCGGGGGGCGCGTTGGGGTCCGGCTATGGCTACACCTTC. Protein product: CASSFPKPGGALGSGYGYTF.

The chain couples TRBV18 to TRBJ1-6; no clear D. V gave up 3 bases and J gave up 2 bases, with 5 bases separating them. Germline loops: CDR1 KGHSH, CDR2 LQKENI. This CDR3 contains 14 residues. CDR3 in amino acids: CASSPAAYNSPLHF. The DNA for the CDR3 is TGTGCCAGCTCACCGGCGGCCTATAATTCACCCCTCCACTTT.